The 27 T cell receptor beta chains in this list originate from one sample, sequenced in a study of shared clonotypes between healthy human individuals (dated by TCRdb to 2018 to 2020). The library came from the immunoSEQ multiplex PCR assay. This immuneACCESS table, as held by TCRdb, lists in-frame sequences with V and J called but not all clones. Of the missing ones, under half trace to an unresolved V gene in checked studies; the others have no known cause. Counted in this sample were some 2.4 million clones; approximately 94% of them appeared once. The ten largest clonotypes hold 0.36% of the sample. Material: naive CD4+ T cells from PBMCs. What the cell subset or site label conveys for this sample: CD45RA+ positively selected. The receptors shown here come from a man aged 18 to 29 in good health. Some clones in this sample may be carry-over from other donors' samples.

The chain joins TRBV5-1 to TRBJ2-1; 12 bases map to TRBD2. Germline loops: CDR1 SGHRS, CDR2 YFSETQ. The CDR3 is made up of 16 amino acids. Trimming removed 0 bases from V and 4 bases from J; junction bases left unmatched: 2. The CDR3 spells CASSLELAGGYNEQFF. In DNA, the CDR3 is TGCGCCAGCAGCTTGGAACTAGCGGGAGGTTACAATGAGCAGTTCTTC. Using reference TRBV5-1 and TRBJ2-1 for the parts outside the CDR3, the full variable domain is KAGVTQTPRYLIKTRGQQVTLSCSPISGHRSVSWYQQTPGQGLQFLFEYFSETQRNKGNFPGRFSGRQFSNSRSEMNVSTLELGDSALYLCASSLELAGGYNEQFFGPGTRLTVL.

V gene TRBV28 combines with J gene TRBJ2-5; D may be TRBD1 (6 bases). This CDR3 has 13 amino acids. CDR1 is MDHEN, CDR2 SYDVKM, per germline. V gave up 10 bases and J gave up 2 bases, with 14 bases separating them. The CDR3 DNA follows: TGTGCCACCCACGGACAGCCTCAAGAGACCCAGTACTTC. This sequence encodes CATHGQPQETQYF. The whole variable domain, remainder taken from reference TRBV28 and TRBJ2-5, is DVKVTQSSRYLVKRTGEKVFLECVQDMDHENMFWYRQDPGLGLRLIYFSYDVKMKEKGDIPEGYSVSREKKERFSLILESASTNQTSMYLCATHGQPQETQYFGPGTRLLVL.

V usage is TRBV7-8 and J usage is TRBJ2-1, with D unresolved. Trimming shortened V by 5 bases and J by 6 bases, and 11 bases separated the two germline ends. Germline V lookup: CDR1 SGHVS, CDR2 FQNEAQ. The CDR3 contains 13 residues. CDR3 nucleotides: TGTGCCAGCAGCATCGGGTCTATCAATGAGCAGTTCTTC. It yields the protein CASSIGSINEQFF.

The chain links TRBV28 to TRBJ2-1; 14 nucleotides line up with TRBD2. CDR3 size: 14 residues. Per the germline V gene, CDR1 is MDHEN and CDR2 is SYDVKM. After removal of 9 bases from V and 7 bases from J, the junction contained 5 bases not matched to a gene. The CDR3 loop reads CASRTSGRLNEQFF. The CDR3 region has the DNA TGTGCCAGTCGGACTAGCGGGAGGTTAAATGAGCAGTTCTTC.

This sequence joins TRBV6-5 and TRBJ2-7; D not resolved. The germline V gene has CDR1 MNHEY and CDR2 SVGAGI. CDR3 length equals 11 residues. With 7 bases removed from V and 3 bases from J, the gap between germline ends came to 7 bases. The CDR3 loop reads CASTSNYEQYF. The CDR3 DNA reads as TGTGCCAGCACAAGTAACTACGAGCAGTACTTC.

The gene calls are TRBV28 and TRBJ2-3; 9 positions match TRBD2. The CDR3 covers 14 residues. V lost 5 bases, J lost 4 bases, and 4 bases stayed unmatched. Germline assignment: CDR1 MDHEN and CDR2 SYDVKM. CDR3 coding DNA: TGTGCCAGCAGTCTAGCGGGACGAGCAGATACGCAGTATTTT. Its protein is CASSLAGRADTQYF. Based on the CDR3 plus reference TRBV28 and TRBJ2-3, the full variable domain is DVKVTQSSRYLVKRTGEKVFLECVQDMDHENMFWYRQDPGLGLRLIYFSYDVKMKEKGDIPEGYSVSREKKERFSLILESASTNQTSMYLCASSLAGRADTQYFGPGTRLTVL.

The genes are TRBV9 and TRBJ1-4; 7 bases align to TRBD1. CDR3 length: 15 residues. From germline, CDR1 is SGDLS and CDR2 YYNGEE. The junction had 6 bases not matched to a gene; V was cut back by 2 bases and J by 5 bases. The CDR3 nucleotides are TGTGCCAGCAGCGTCACCGGGACAGTGAATGAAAAACTGTTTTTT. Its protein product is CASSVTGTVNEKLFF.

This chain connects TRBV11-2 to TRBJ1-3; D call uncertain. Trimming took off 1 base at V and 2 bases at J, with 6 bases between the two ends. There are 14 residues in the CDR3. Per the germline V gene, CDR1 is SGHAT and CDR2 is FQNNGV. The CDR3 coding sequence is TGTGCCAGCAGCTTAGGTGGGACTGGAAACACCATATATTTT. It codes for CASSLGGTGNTIYF.

This chain joins TRBV5-4 and TRBJ1-6; 8 bases are shared with TRBD1. The CDR3 extends over 16 amino acids. The V segment lost 4 bases and the J segment 7 bases; nucleotides outside the gene matches: 10. Germline CDR1 is SGHNT and CDR2 is YYREEE (reference sequence). CDR3 coding DNA: TGTGCCAGCAGCCAAAGAGGACAGGGAGTCAATTCACCCCTCCACTTT. Amino acid sequence: CASSQRGQGVNSPLHF.

This clone was picked up one time. The gene calls are TRBV5-4 and TRBJ1-5; D might be TRBD1 (6 bases). This CDR3 is built from 15 residues. Germline loops: CDR1 SGHNT, CDR2 YYREEE (reference sequence). The V end lost 0 bases, the J end lost 2 bases, and 9 bases lay between the germline ends. Here the CDR3 reads CASSLAGGGNQPQHF. DNA of the CDR3: TGTGCCAGCAGCTTGGCTGGGGGCGGCAATCAGCCCCAGCATTTT.

The chain links TRBV18 to TRBJ1-1; tentatively, D is TRBD1 (5 bases). This CDR3 region has 14 residues. Germline V gene data show CDR1 as KGHSH and CDR2 as LQKENI. The V end lost 8 bases, the J end lost 1 base, and 14 bases lay between the germline ends. CDR3 protein: CASRRGGGNTEAFF. DNA for the CDR3: TGTGCCAGCCGTCGGGGCGGTGGGAACACTGAAGCTTTCTTT.

The chain carries TRBV7-8 and TRBJ2-2; D remains unclear. Germline V gene sequence: CDR1 SGHVS, CDR2 FQNEAQ. Trimming took off 5 bases at V and 2 bases at J, with 12 bases between the two ends. The CDR3 totals 15 residues. In nucleotides, the CDR3 is TGTGCCAGCAGCCGCGCCCGGGCAAACACCGGGGAGCTGTTTTTT. Its translation: CASSRARANTGELFF.

The V and J genes are TRBV5-1 and TRBJ2-3; TRBD2 agrees at 10 bases. CDR1 and CDR2 (germline): SGHRS, YFSETQ. The CDR3 spans 16 residues. V lost 0 bases and J lost 4; bases outside the gene matches: 5. The CDR3 nucleotides are TGCGCCAGCAGCTTGGCCGGAGCGGGAGGGGCAGATACGCAGTATTTT. It translates to CASSLAGAGGADTQYF.

Notes on this clone: Other nucleotide sequences from this sample produce the same CDR3. This sequence joins TRBV18 and TRBJ2-4; D may be TRBD1 (5 bases). This CDR3 is built from 13 residues. Germline V lookup: CDR1 KGHSH, CDR2 LQKENI. The ends were cut back, 3 bases at V and 4 bases at J, with 7 bases in the middle. The CDR3 sequence: CASSPPGKNIQYF. In DNA form, the CDR3 reads TGTGCCAGCTCACCGCCAGGGAAAAACATTCAGTACTTC.

The rearrangement joins TRBV5-8 to TRBJ1-1; D gene uncertain. Germline V lookup: CDR1 SGHTS, CDR2 YDEGEE. Trimming shortened V by 0 bases and J by 1 base, and 13 bases separated the two germline ends. This CDR3 comprises 16 residues. This CDR3 reads CASSLASYWGNTEAFF. The CDR3 DNA reads TGTGCCAGCAGCTTGGCCTCGTATTGGGGGAACACTGAAGCTTTCTTT.

This clone was picked up a small number of times. The gene calls are TRBV5-1 and TRBJ2-5; weak D call: TRBD2 (6 bases). V was shortened by 4 bases and J by 2 bases, with 15 bases between the two germline ends. CDR1 is SGHRS, CDR2 YFSETQ, per germline. The CDR3 loop spans 15 amino acids. The DNA of the CDR3 is TGCGCCAGCAGCCGGGGAGGCGTACAGCAAGAGACCCAGTACTTC. Its translation is CASSRGGVQQETQYF. The full variable domain, completed using reference TRBV5-1 and TRBJ2-5, is KAGVTQTPRYLIKTRGQQVTLSCSPISGHRSVSWYQQTPGQGLQFLFEYFSETQRNKGNFPGRFSGRQFSNSRSEMNVSTLELGDSALYLCASSRGGVQQETQYFGPGTRLLVL.

CDR3 protein: CASSRLAGASYNEQFF. CDR3 in DNA: TGTGCCAGCAGCCGACTAGCGGGAGCCTCCTACAATGAGCAGTTCTTC. V gene TRBV7-3 combines with J gene TRBJ2-1; 12 nucleotides match TRBD2. This CDR3 is 16 amino acids long. From germline, CDR1 is SGHTA and CDR2 FQGTGA. Trimming took 5 bases from V and 0 from J; bases not matched to a gene: 2.

The V gene is TRBV11-2, the J gene TRBJ1-2; no reliable D call. The V gene lost 2 bases and the J gene lost 2 bases, with 12 bases spanning the gap. Per germline, CDR1 SGHAT and CDR2 FQNNGV. The CDR3 contains 15 residues. CDR3: CASSLSSRLNYGYTF. The CDR3, as DNA: TGTGCCAGCAGCTTAAGTTCCCGGTTAAACTATGGCTACACCTTC.

About this clone itself: The same CDR3 is also encoded by other DNA sequences in this sample. The chain carries TRBV18 and TRBJ1-1, with D hard to call. Trimming removed 5 bases at V and 2 bases at J, with 9 bases between. This CDR3 region has 13 residues. The V gene's germline CDR1 is KGHSH and CDR2 LQKENI. The CDR3 loop reads CASSTTLNTEAFF. In DNA, the CDR3 is TGTGCCAGCTCAACAACATTAAACACTGAAGCTTTCTTT.

The V gene is TRBV28, the J gene TRBJ2-3; TRBD2 matches at 9 bases. The CDR3 loop spans 15 amino acids. CDR1 and CDR2 (germline): MDHEN, SYDVKM. The ends lost 5 bases at V and 2 bases at J; junction bases unmatched: 5. DNA of the CDR3: TGTGCCAGCAGTGGCTTAGCGGGAGCCACAGATACGCAGTATTTT. It yields the protein CASSGLAGATDTQYF.

The CDR3 DNA sequence: TGCAGCGTTTCCGACCTGGCTAGCGGCCTATACAATGAGCAGTTCTTC. Residues: CSVSDLASGLYNEQFF. The J gene is TRBJ2-1, the V gene TRBV29-1; 7 bases map to TRBD2. Per germline, CDR1 SQVTM and CDR2 ANQGSEA. V gave up 5 bases and J gave up 4 bases; unmatched junction bases: 14. The CDR3 loop spans 16 amino acids.

The chain recombines TRBV11-3 with TRBJ2-3; possibly TRBD2 for D (6 bases). Germline V lookup: CDR1 SGHNT, CDR2 YENEEA. The CDR3 runs to 15 residues. V lost 0 bases and J 2 bases, leaving 9 bases between the germline ends. Here the CDR3 reads CASSLDGTDTDTQYF. The CDR3, as DNA: TGTGCCAGCAGCTTAGATGGGACTGACACAGATACGCAGTATTTT.

The count of this clone is one. The same CDR3 also results from other DNA sequences found in this sample. The rearrangement links TRBV30 to TRBJ2-2, with 7 bases fitting TRBD1. From germline, CDR1 is GTSNPN and CDR2 SVGIG (reference sequence). This CDR3 has 12 amino acids. V was pared by 2 bases and J by 6 bases, with 0 bases of the junction left unmatched. The CDR3 coding sequence is TGTGCCTGGAGTCAGGGGGCCGGGGAGCTGTTTTTT. Protein: CAWSQGAGELFF.

The chain couples TRBV4-3 to TRBJ2-6, with D possibly being TRBD2 (6 bases). This CDR3 has 21 amino acids. V dropped 1 base and J dropped 2 bases, with 24 bases sitting between them. The V gene's germline CDR1 is LGHNA and CDR2 YSLEER. CDR3 protein: CASSQVSFTSSPRAGANVLTF. As DNA, the CDR3 is TGCGCCAGCAGCCAAGTCAGTTTCACTAGCAGCCCGAGGGCTGGGGCCAACGTCCTGACTTTC.

J is TRBJ2-1 and V is TRBV5-1, with 8 bases aligning to TRBD2. The trim removed 8 bases at V and 0 bases at J, leaving 10 bases unmatched. Per germline, CDR1 SGHRS and CDR2 YFSETQ. The CDR3 is 16 amino acids. The CDR3 sequence: CASQPPGGGSYNEQFF. The DNA of the CDR3 is TGCGCCAGTCAGCCCCCGGGAGGGGGCTCCTACAATGAGCAGTTCTTC.

A single count supports this clone. The chain links TRBV9 to TRBJ2-5; D is unresolved. CDR3 length: 15 amino acids. Trimming took 1 base from V and 1 from J, leaving 11 bases between them. In germline, CDR1 is SGDLS, CDR2 YYNGEE. The CDR3 region has the DNA TGTGCCAGCAGCGTACTTATTGGGCCCCAAGAGACCCAGTACTTC. Its protein is CASSVLIGPQETQYF.

The rearrangement joins TRBV30 to TRBJ2-7; D is perhaps TRBD2 (5 bases). Per germline, CDR1 GTSNPN and CDR2 SVGIG (reference sequence). The V end lost 7 bases, the J end lost 7 bases, and 20 bases lay between the germline ends. This CDR3 region has 13 residues. The CDR3 DNA is TGTGCCTCGGCGGAGGCTTCCGAGAGAGAGCAGTACTTC. This codes for CASAEASEREQYF.